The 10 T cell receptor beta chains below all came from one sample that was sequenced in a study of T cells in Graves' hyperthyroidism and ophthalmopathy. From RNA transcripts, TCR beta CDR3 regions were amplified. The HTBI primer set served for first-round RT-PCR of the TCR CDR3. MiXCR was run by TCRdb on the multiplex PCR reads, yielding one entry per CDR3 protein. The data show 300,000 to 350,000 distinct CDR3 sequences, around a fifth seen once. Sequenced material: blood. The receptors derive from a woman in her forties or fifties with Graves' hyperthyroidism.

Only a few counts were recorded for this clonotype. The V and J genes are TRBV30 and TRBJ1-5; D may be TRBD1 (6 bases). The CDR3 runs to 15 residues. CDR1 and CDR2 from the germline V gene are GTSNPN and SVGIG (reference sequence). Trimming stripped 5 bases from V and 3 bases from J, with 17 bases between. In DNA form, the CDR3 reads TGTGCCTGGTCTCCTTGGACAGAGTTCAATCAGCCCCAGCATTTT. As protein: CAWSPWTEFNQPQHF.

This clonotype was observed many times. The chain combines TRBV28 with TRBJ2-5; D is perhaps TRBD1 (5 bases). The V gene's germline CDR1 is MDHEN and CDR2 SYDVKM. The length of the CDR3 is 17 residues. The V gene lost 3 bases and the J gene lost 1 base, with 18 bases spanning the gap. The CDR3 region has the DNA TGTGCCAGCAGTTTTCTCGGCAGGGCCGTTGGCCAAGAGACCCAGTACTTC. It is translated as CASSFLGRAVGQETQYF.

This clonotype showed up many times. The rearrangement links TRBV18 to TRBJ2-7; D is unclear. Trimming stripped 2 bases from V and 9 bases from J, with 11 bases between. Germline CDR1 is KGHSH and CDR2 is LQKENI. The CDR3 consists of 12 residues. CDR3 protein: CASSPGQDGQYF. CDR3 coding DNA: TGTGCCAGCTCACCAGGGCAGGACGGGCAGTACTTC.

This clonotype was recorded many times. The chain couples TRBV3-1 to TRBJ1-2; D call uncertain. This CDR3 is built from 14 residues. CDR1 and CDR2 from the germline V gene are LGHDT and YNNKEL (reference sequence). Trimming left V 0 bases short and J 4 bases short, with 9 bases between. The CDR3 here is CASSQDRGPYGYTF. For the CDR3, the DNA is TGTGCCAGCAGCCAAGATCGAGGCCCCTATGGCTACACCTTC.

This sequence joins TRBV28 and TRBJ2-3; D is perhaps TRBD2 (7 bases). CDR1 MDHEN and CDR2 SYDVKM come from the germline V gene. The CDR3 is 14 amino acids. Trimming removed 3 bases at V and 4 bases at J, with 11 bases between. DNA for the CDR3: TGTGCCAGCAGTTTTGCGGGGGCCGCAGATACGCAGTATTTT. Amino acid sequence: CASSFAGAADTQYF.

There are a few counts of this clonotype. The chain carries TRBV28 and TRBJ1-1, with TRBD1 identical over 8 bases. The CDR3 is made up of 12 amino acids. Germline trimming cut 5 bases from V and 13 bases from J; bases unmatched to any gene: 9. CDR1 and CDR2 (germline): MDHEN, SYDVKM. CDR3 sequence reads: CASSPRTGLLFF. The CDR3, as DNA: TGTGCCAGCAGTCCCCGGACAGGGCTACTTTTCTTT.

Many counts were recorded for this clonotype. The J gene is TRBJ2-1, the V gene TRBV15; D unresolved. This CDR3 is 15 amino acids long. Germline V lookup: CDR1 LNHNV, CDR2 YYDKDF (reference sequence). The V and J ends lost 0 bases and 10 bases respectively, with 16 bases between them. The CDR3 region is CATSRDGRIMGEQFF. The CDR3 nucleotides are TGTGCCACCAGCAGAGATGGCCGGATAATGGGGGAGCAGTTCTTC. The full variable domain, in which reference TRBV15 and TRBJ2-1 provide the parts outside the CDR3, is DAMVIQNPRYQVTQFGKPVTLSCSQTLNHNVMYWYQQKSSQAPKLLFHYYDKDFNNEADTPDNFQSRRPNTSFCFLDIRSPGLGDTAMYLCATSRDGRIMGEQFFGPGTRLTVL.

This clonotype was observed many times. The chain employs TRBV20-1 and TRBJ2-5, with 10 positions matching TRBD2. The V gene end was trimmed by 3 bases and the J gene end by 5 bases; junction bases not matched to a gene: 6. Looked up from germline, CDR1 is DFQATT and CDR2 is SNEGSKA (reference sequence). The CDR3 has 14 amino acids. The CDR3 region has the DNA TGCAGTGCTAGCGCTAGCGGGAGCCCGGAGACCCAGTACTTC. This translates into CSASASGSPETQYF.

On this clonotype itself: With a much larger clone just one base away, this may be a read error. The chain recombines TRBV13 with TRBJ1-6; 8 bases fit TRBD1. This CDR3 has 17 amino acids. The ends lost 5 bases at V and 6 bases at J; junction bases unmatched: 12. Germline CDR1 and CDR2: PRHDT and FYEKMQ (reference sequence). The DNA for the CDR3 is TGTGCCAGCAGCCGGCGACAGGGGCCCAACCTTAATTCACCCCTCCACTTT. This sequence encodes CASSRRQGPNLNSPLHF.

The CDR3 DNA follows: TGCGCCAGCAGCAGGGACAGGGGGGATACAGATACGCAGTATTTT. It yields the protein CASSRDRGDTDTQYF. The chain uses TRBV5-1 and TRBJ2-3; TRBD1 matches 11 bases. This CDR3 comprises 15 residues. Trimming took 4 bases from V and 3 from J; bases not matched to a gene: 4. Germline V gene lookup returns CDR1 SGHRS and CDR2 YFSETQ.